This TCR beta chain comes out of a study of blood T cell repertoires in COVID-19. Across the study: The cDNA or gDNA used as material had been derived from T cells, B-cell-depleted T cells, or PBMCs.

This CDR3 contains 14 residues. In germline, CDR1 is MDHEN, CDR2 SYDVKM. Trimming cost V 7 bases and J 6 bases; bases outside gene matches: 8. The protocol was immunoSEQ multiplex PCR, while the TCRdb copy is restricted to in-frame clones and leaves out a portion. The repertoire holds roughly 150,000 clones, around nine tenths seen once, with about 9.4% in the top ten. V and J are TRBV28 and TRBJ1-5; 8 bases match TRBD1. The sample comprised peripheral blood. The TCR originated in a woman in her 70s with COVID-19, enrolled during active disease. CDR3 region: CASNRDRWGQPQHF. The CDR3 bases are TGTGCCAGCAATAGGGACAGGTGGGGTCAGCCCCAGCATTTT.